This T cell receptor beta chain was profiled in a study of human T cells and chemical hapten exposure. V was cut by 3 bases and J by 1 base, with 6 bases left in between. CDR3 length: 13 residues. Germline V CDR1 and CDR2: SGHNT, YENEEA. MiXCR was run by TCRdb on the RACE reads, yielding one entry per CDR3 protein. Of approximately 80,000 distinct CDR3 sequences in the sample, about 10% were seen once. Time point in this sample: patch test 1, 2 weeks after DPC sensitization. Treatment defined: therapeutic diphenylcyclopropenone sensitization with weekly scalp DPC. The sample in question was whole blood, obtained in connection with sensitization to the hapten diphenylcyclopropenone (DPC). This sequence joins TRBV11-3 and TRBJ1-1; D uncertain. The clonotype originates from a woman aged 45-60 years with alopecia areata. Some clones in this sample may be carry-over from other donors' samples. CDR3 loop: CASSLTTNTEAFF. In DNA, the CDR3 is TGTGCCAGCAGCTTGACAACGAACACTGAAGCTTTCTTT.